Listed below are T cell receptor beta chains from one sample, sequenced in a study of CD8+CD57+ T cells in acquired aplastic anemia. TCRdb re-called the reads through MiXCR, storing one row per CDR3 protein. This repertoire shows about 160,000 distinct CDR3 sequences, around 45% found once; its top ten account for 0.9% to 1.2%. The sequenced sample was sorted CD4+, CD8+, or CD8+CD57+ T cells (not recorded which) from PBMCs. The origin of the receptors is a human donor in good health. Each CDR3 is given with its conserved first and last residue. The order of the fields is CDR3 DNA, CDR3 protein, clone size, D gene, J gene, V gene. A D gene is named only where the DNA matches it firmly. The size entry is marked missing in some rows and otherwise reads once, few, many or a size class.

cdr3_nt: TGTGCCAGCAGCCAAGTAGGCCAGACGAATGAGCAGTTCTTC; cdr3_aa: CASSQVGQTNEQFF; clone_size: .; d_call: .; j_call: TRBJ2-1; v_call: TRBV4-2
cdr3_nt: TGTGCCAGCAGCCAAGAGGGTCTCGGGAGGGCCCGGTACGAGCAGTACTTC; cdr3_aa: CASSQEGLGRARYEQYF; clone_size: many; d_call: TRBD2; j_call: TRBJ2-7; v_call: TRBV4-2
cdr3_nt: TGTGCCAGTAGTATGTTCGGACAGGGAAGAGCTTTCTTT; cdr3_aa: CASSMFGQGRAFF; clone_size: .; d_call: TRBD1; j_call: TRBJ1-1; v_call: TRBV19
cdr3_nt: TGCAGTGTTACTCAGGGTAGCAATCAGCCCCAGCATTTT; cdr3_aa: CSVTQGSNQPQHF; clone_size: many; d_call: .; j_call: TRBJ1-5; v_call: TRBV20-1
cdr3_nt: TGTGCCAGCAGCCATGTGGGCAGGTCAACAGGAAACACCATATATTTT; cdr3_aa: CASSHVGRSTGNTIYF; clone_size: .; d_call: .; j_call: TRBJ1-3; v_call: TRBV7-8
cdr3_nt: TGCAACGTTGTTTACCCAGGGAGCGCGTACGAGCAGTACTTC; cdr3_aa: CNVVYPGSAYEQYF; clone_size: few; d_call: .; j_call: TRBJ2-7; v_call: TRBV29-1
cdr3_nt: TGTGCCAGCACCACCGGACTCTTCTCTCCGCAGTATTTT; cdr3_aa: CASTTGLFSPQYF; clone_size: many; d_call: .; j_call: TRBJ2-3; v_call: TRBV12-3/TRBV12-4
cdr3_nt: TGCAGTGCTAGAGATCGGGACAGGTCAAGCACTCTGGCCACTGAAGCTTTCTTT; cdr3_aa: CSARDRDRSSTLATEAFF; clone_size: many; d_call: TRBD1; j_call: TRBJ1-1; v_call: TRBV20-1
cdr3_nt: TGTGCCAGCAGCTTACGGTCGAGGGGCTCATTGCAGTTCTTC; cdr3_aa: CASSLRSRGSLQFF; clone_size: many; d_call: .; j_call: TRBJ2-1; v_call: TRBV7-2
cdr3_nt: TGTGCCAGCAGCTTAGACCCGAACACCGGGGAGCTGTTTTTT; cdr3_aa: CASSLDPNTGELFF; clone_size: many; d_call: .; j_call: TRBJ2-2; v_call: TRBV7-6
cdr3_nt: TGTGCCAGCACCAAGGGATCCTACGAGCAGTACTTC; cdr3_aa: CASTKGSYEQYF; clone_size: many; d_call: .; j_call: TRBJ2-7; v_call: TRBV2
cdr3_nt: TGTGCCAGCAACCAAGTACAGGGGGCGCGAGATGGCTACACCTTC; cdr3_aa: CASNQVQGARDGYTF; clone_size: .; d_call: TRBD1; j_call: TRBJ1-2; v_call: TRBV6-1
cdr3_nt: TGTGCCAGCAGCTCGGACCATAGCAATCAGCCCCAGCATTTT; cdr3_aa: CASSSDHSNQPQHF; clone_size: .; d_call: .; j_call: TRBJ1-5; v_call: TRBV24-1
cdr3_nt: TGTGCCACCAGTGATTTGATGACCGAGCAGTACTTC; cdr3_aa: CATSDLMTEQYF; clone_size: many; d_call: .; j_call: TRBJ2-7; v_call: TRBV24-1